One sample yielded the 20 T cell receptor beta chains listed below, sequenced in a study of identical twins. TCRdb passed the 5' RACE reads through MiXCR, listing each CDR3 protein once. The sample contains 250,000 or so distinct CDR3 sequences, approximately 8.3% of which appear only once. This sample was shared with a second study, whose subject was yellow fever vaccine responses in identical twins.

Sequencing was performed on CD8+ T cells sorted from blood. All receptors derive from a woman younger than 35 in good health.

A few counts support this clonotype. This chain connects TRBV12-3 or TRBV12-4 to TRBJ2-2; the match to TRBD2 covers 12 bases. V lost 6 bases to trimming and J lost 6 bases; unmatched junction nucleotides: 11. The CDR3 consists of 17 residues. CDR3 in DNA: TGTGCCAGCAGACCAACCGGACTAGCGGGGATGTCCGGGGAGCTGTTTTTT. Encoded protein: CASRPTGLAGMSGELFF.

The table lists this clonotype with many counts. The rearrangement joins TRBV29-1 to TRBJ2-3; perhaps D is TRBD1 or TRBD2 (5 bases each). There are 18 residues in the CDR3. Deletions cut 0 bases from V and 6 bases from J, with 25 bases between. Germline CDR1 reads SQVTM; CDR2 reads ANQGSEA. The CDR3, as DNA: TGCAGCGTTGAAGATCTTAACCCTGGGGGTATTAGTGCGGATACGCAGTATTTT. Its translation is CSVEDLNPGGISADTQYF.

In this sample, this clonotype turned up a few times. CDR3 sequence (DNA): TGTGCCAGCAGTTTAGCACATGGGGGCGACACAGATACGCAGTATTTT. Its translation: CASSLAHGGDTDTQYF. This chain connects TRBV12-3 or TRBV12-4 to TRBJ2-3, with D perhaps matching TRBD1 (6 bases). This CDR3 has 16 residues. Trimming removed 0 bases from V and 2 bases from J, with 12 bases in between.

This clonotype was seen repeatedly, ten times or more. The rearrangement joins TRBV12-3 or TRBV12-4 to TRBJ2-1, with 7 bases matching TRBD2. This CDR3 is built from 14 residues. J gave up 2 bases and V 8 bases, and 6 bases lay outside the gene matches. The CDR3 loop reads CASGGGYAYNEQFF. In DNA, the CDR3 is TGTGCCAGCGGGGGAGGGTACGCCTACAATGAGCAGTTCTTC.

In its sample, this clonotype was seen many times. The rearrangement joins TRBV5-1 to TRBJ2-2; TRBD2 is a possible D gene (6 bases). Germline CDR1 reads SGHRS; CDR2 reads YFSETQ. This CDR3 comprises 16 residues. The V end lost 0 bases, the J end lost 1 base, and 10 bases lay between the germline ends. CDR3 coding DNA: TGCGCCAGCAGCTTGGCGAGCGGGTTGAACACCGGGGAGCTGTTTTTT. This sequence encodes CASSLASGLNTGELFF.

The V and J genes are TRBV27 and TRBJ2-7, with D perhaps matching TRBD2 (6 bases). CDR3 length: 15 amino acids. Trimming removed 3 bases at V and 4 bases at J, with 16 bases between. Per germline, CDR1 MNHEY and CDR2 SMNVEV (reference sequence). CDR3 sequence (DNA): TGTGCCAGCAGTTTTTCTCCGGGACTTTGGTACGAGCAGTACTTC. This codes for CASSFSPGLWYEQYF.

This clonotype came up many times. This chain uses TRBV20-1 with TRBJ2-1; D may be TRBD1 or TRBD2 (5 bases each). CDR1 and CDR2 from the germline V gene are DFQATT and SNEGSKA (reference sequence). V was cut by 5 bases and J by 0 bases, with 17 bases left in between. This CDR3 is 16 amino acids long. CDR3 in DNA: TGCAGTGCTCCTCGGGGCAGCGGTTACTCCTACAATGAGCAGTTCTTC. Protein product: CSAPRGSGYSYNEQFF.

This clonotype was seen a few times. The V gene is TRBV7-9, the J gene TRBJ2-7; 7 nucleotides align to TRBD1. The CDR3 is made up of 15 amino acids. Germline CDR1 SEHNR, CDR2 FQNEAQ (reference sequence). The V segment lost 5 bases and the J segment 3 bases; nucleotides outside the gene matches: 10. The DNA for the CDR3 is TGTGCCAGCAGCCCAAAAGACCGACAGGGCTACGAGCAGTACTTC. This gives the protein CASSPKDRQGYEQYF.

The chain carries TRBV27 and TRBJ1-6; 8 bases are shared with TRBD1. The CDR3 runs to 16 residues. Per the germline V gene, CDR1 is MNHEY and CDR2 is SMNVEV (reference sequence). J gave up 6 bases and V 4 bases, and 8 bases lay outside the gene matches. The DNA for the CDR3 is TGTGCCAGCAGTTATCGAGGACAGGGACCTAATTCACCCCTCCACTTT. Translated, it gives CASSYRGQGPNSPLHF.

This chain links TRBV7-8 with TRBJ2-1, with D hard to call. The CDR3 has 12 residues. V was trimmed by 1 base and J by 8 bases, leaving 6 bases between them. Germline V gene data show CDR1 as SGHVS and CDR2 as FQNEAQ. CDR3 sequence (DNA): TGTGCCAGCAGCTTAGTGCTCCATGAGCAGTTCTTC. It codes for CASSLVLHEQFF.

This sequence joins TRBV10-3 and TRBJ2-1; 7 bases map to TRBD2. Germline lookup yields CDR1 ENHRY and CDR2 SYGVKD. Unmatched junction bases numbered 6, after V lost 7 bases and J lost 6 bases. The CDR3 contains 13 residues. The CDR3 spells CAIKLTSRNEQFF. Here the CDR3 DNA reads TGTGCCATCAAATTGACTAGCCGCAATGAGCAGTTCTTC.

The chain joins TRBV5-6 to TRBJ2-1; 8 nucleotides align to TRBD2. The CDR3 runs to 15 residues. V trimming: 4 bases; J trimming: 5 bases; junction bases outside the gene matches: 8. Per germline, CDR1 SGHDT and CDR2 YYEEEE. CDR3 sequence reads: CASSVGLAGNNEQFF. The CDR3 DNA reads as TGTGCCAGCAGCGTAGGACTAGCCGGAAACAATGAGCAGTTCTTC.

The chain carries TRBV11-2 and TRBJ2-6, with D unresolved. Deletions cut 2 bases from V and 0 bases from J, with 14 bases between. This CDR3 has 18 amino acids. From germline, CDR1 is SGHAT and CDR2 FQNNGV. The CDR3 protein is CASSLMGSHYSGANVLTF. The CDR3 DNA reads TGTGCCAGCAGCTTAATGGGGTCACACTACTCTGGGGCCAACGTCCTGACTTTC.

This clonotype has at least ten counts. At one end the junction does not follow the germline gene, possibly because of a read error. The chain combines TRBV12-3 or TRBV12-4 with TRBJ2-7; D possibly matches TRBD1 or TRBD2 (5 bases each). The CDR3 covers 13 residues. The CDR3 here is CASTWGIPYQQYF. CDR3 DNA: TGTGCCAGCACCTGGGGGATCCCCTACCAGCAGTACTTC.

This clonotype appeared many times. The chain links TRBV6-5 to TRBJ2-2; D gene unclear. This CDR3 has 12 residues. V was clipped by 6 bases and J by 3 bases, with 5 bases between them. CDR1 and CDR2 (germline): MNHEY, SVGAGI. The CDR3 loop reads CASRKYTGELFF. The DNA of the CDR3 is TGTGCCAGCAGGAAATACACCGGGGAGCTGTTTTTT.

The J gene is TRBJ2-7, the V gene TRBV6-2 or TRBV6-3; TRBD2 matches at 10 bases. The CDR3 extends over 13 amino acids. Germline loops: CDR1 MNHEY, CDR2 SVGEGT. V lost 7 bases, J lost 3 bases, and 3 bases stayed unmatched. CDR3 DNA: TGTGCCAGCAACTTAGCGGGAGGCTACGAGCAGTACTTC. This codes for CASNLAGGYEQYF.

This clonotype was counted at least ten times. V and J are TRBV12-3 or TRBV12-4 and TRBJ2-1, with TRBD2 matching 9 bases. This CDR3 is 14 amino acids long. With 2 bases clipped from V and 4 bases from J, the junction kept 0 bases outside the gene matches. CDR3 DNA: TGTGCCAGCAGTTTACTAGCGGGGTACAATGAGCAGTTCTTC. Translated: CASSLLAGYNEQFF.

V and J are TRBV7-6 and TRBJ2-1; no definite D call. Deletions cut 2 bases from V and 5 bases from J, with 7 bases between. This CDR3 contains 13 residues. Per the germline V gene, CDR1 is SGHVS and CDR2 is FNYEAQ. CDR3 residues: CASSLFIDNEQFF. The DNA of the CDR3 is TGTGCCAGCAGCTTATTTATAGACAATGAGCAGTTCTTC.

By sample share, this clonotype is medium-sized (0.01 to 0.1%). The chain is built from TRBV6-6 and TRBJ2-4; 8 bases match TRBD2. The CDR3 sequence is 16 residues long. The germline V gene encodes CDR1 MNHNY and CDR2 SVGAGI (reference sequence). After removal of 1 base from V and 4 bases from J, the junction contained 6 bases not matched to a gene. The CDR3 spells CASSYLSSGGKNIQYF. The CDR3 DNA sequence: TGTGCCAGCAGTTACTTGTCAAGCGGGGGTAAAAACATTCAGTACTTC.

Concerning this clonotype: This may stem from a read error, because a much larger clone lies one nucleotide away. The chain uses TRBV5-1 and TRBJ2-5; possibly TRBD1 or TRBD2 for D (5 bases each). Germline CDR1 is SGHRS and CDR2 is YFSETQ. The V end was cut by 3 bases, the J end by 1 base, with 10 bases between. The CDR3 covers 14 residues. CDR3 region: CASSSRGAQETQYF. Written as DNA, the CDR3 is TGCGCCAGCAGCTCGAGGGGCGCCCAAGAGACCCAGTACTTC. The variable domain in full, completed from reference TRBV5-1 and TRBJ2-5, reads KAGVTQTPRYLIKTRGQQVTLSCSPISGHRSVSWYQQTPGQGLQFLFEYFSETQRNKGNFPGRFSGRQFSNSRSEMNVSTLELGDSALYLCASSSRGAQETQYFGPGTRLLVL.